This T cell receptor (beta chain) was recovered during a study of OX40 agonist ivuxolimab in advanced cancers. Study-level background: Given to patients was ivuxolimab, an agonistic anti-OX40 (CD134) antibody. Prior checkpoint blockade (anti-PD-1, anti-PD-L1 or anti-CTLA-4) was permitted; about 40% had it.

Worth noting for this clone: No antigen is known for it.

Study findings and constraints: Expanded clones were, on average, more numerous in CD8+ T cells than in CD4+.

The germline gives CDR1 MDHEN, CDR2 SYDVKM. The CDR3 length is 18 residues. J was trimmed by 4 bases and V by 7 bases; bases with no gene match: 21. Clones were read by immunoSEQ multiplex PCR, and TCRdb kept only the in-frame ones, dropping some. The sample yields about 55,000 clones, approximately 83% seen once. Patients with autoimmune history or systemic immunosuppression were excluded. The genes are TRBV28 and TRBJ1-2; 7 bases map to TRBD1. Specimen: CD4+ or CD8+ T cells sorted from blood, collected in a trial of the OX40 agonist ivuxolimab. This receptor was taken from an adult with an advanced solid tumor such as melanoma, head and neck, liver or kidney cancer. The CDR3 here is CASTSRVDGTDFSYGYTF. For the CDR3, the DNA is TGTGCCAGCACTAGTAGGGTAGACGGGACAGATTTTTCCTATGGCTACACCTTC.